Each of the 21 T cell receptor beta chains below was sequenced from the same sample in a study of cytomegalovirus exposure and HLA in healthy donors. PCR involved 60 Vbeta and 13 Jbeta primers. The data were produced by immunoSEQ multiplex PCR, yet TCRdb's version contains in-frame clones alone and is incomplete. The top ten clones hold 6.3% of a sample with 160,000 or so clones, around 80% of them seen once. The sample was PBMCs. Source of these receptors: a male donor in good health and CMV-seropositive.

The chain uses TRBV9 and TRBJ2-1; 8 bases fit TRBD2. J was trimmed by 7 bases and V by 2 bases; bases with no gene match: 8. The length of the CDR3 is 15 residues. Germline CDR1 reads SGDLS; CDR2 reads YYNGEE. CDR3 region: CASSVTSGPRNEQFF. DNA of the CDR3: TGTGCCAGCAGCGTCACTAGCGGCCCTAGGAATGAGCAGTTCTTC.

V usage is TRBV30 and J usage is TRBJ1-1; D unclear. The CDR3 length is 12 residues. Germline V gene sequence: CDR1 GTSNPN, CDR2 SVGIG (reference sequence). Trimming shortened V by 1 base and J by 7 bases, and 10 bases separated the two germline ends. As DNA, the CDR3 is TGTGCCTGGAGTGACCAGTCGGGTGAAGCTTTCTTT. It codes for CAWSDQSGEAFF.

The chain employs TRBV19 and TRBJ2-3; D not certain. The CDR3 extends over 14 amino acids. The V gene's germline CDR1 is LNHDA and CDR2 SQIVND (reference sequence). V dropped 1 base and J dropped 6 bases, with 11 bases sitting between them. CDR3 loop: CASSIGRYGDTQYF. The CDR3 DNA reads TGTGCCAGTAGTATAGGGCGGTACGGGGATACGCAGTATTTT. Supplemented by reference TRBV19 and TRBJ2-3, the full variable domain reads DGGITQSPKYLFRKEGQNVTLSCEQNLNHDAMYWYRQDPGQGLRLIYYSQIVNDFQKGDIAEGYSVSREKKESFPLTVTSAQKNPTAFYLCASSIGRYGDTQYFGPGTRLTVL.

This chain uses TRBV9 with TRBJ2-2, with 7 bases matching TRBD2. The V gene's germline CDR1 is SGDLS and CDR2 YYNGEE. There are 17 residues in the CDR3. The V gene end was trimmed by 2 bases and the J gene end by 2 bases; junction bases not matched to a gene: 9. The CDR3 reads CASSVKTSRLNTGELFF. The CDR3 DNA is TGTGCCAGCAGCGTCAAGACTAGCAGACTTAACACCGGGGAGCTGTTTTTT.

A word on this clone: Germline and junction disagree at one end, which may indicate a read error. The J gene is TRBJ1-1, the V gene TRBV7-9, with 8 bases that match TRBD1. Germline V CDR1 and CDR2: SEHNR, FQNEAQ (reference sequence). This CDR3 comprises 12 residues. In nucleotides, the CDR3 is TGTTCCAGCAGCTCGACAGGGGCTGAAGCTTTCTTT. This gives the protein CSSSSTGAEAFF.

The V call is TRBV18, the J call TRBJ2-5; D remains ambiguous. CDR3 length: 13 amino acids. Germline assignment: CDR1 KGHSH and CDR2 LQKENI. V shed 3 bases and J shed 5 bases, with 10 bases lying between them. The CDR3 loop reads CASSPLARETQYF. The CDR3, as DNA: TGTGCCAGCTCACCCTTAGCACGGGAGACCCAGTACTTC.

This chain connects TRBV11-3 to TRBJ2-2, with TRBD2 matching over 8 bases. The CDR3 spans 16 residues. Germline V CDR1 and CDR2: SGHNT, YENEEA. Germline trimming cut 0 bases from V and 4 bases from J; bases unmatched to any gene: 4. This CDR3 is CASSLDVAGFTGELFF. For the CDR3, the DNA is TGTGCCAGCAGCTTAGATGTAGCGGGATTCACCGGGGAGCTGTTTTTT.

The chain uses TRBV19 and TRBJ2-7; 8 bases agree with TRBD2. The CDR3 is 13 amino acids. Germline CDR1 reads LNHDA; CDR2 reads SQIVND (reference sequence). V dropped 6 bases and J dropped 2; count of bases not matched to a gene: 3. CDR3 sequence (DNA): TGTGCCAGTAGCCGGGGGGGAACCTACGAGCAGTACTTC. Its protein product is CASSRGGTYEQYF.

A word on this clone: A read error may produce the germline difference seen at one junction end. The J gene is TRBJ2-7, the V gene TRBV7-9; 12 nucleotides agree with TRBD2. This CDR3 has 15 residues. Germline CDR1 and CDR2: SEHNR and FQNEAQ (reference sequence). The CDR3 protein is CSSSNQTSGSYEQYF. The CDR3 DNA follows: TGTTCCAGCAGCAATCAGACTAGCGGGAGCTACGAGCAGTACTTC.

The rearrangement uses TRBV7-9 and TRBJ2-5; 13 nucleotides match TRBD2. The CDR3 runs 17 residues. V was pared by 2 bases and J by 7 bases, with 10 bases of the junction left unmatched. Germline V CDR1 and CDR2: SEHNR, FQNEAQ (reference sequence). The CDR3 bases are TGTGCCAGCAGCTTACCGACTAGCGGGAGGCCGTTAGGGACCCAGTACTTC. This translates into CASSLPTSGRPLGTQYF. The full variable domain, rest sourced from reference TRBV7-9 and TRBJ2-5, is DTGVSQNPRHKITKRGQNVTFRCDPISEHNRLYWYRQTLGQGPEFLTYFQNEAQLEKSRLLSDRFSAERPKGSFSTLEIQRTEQGDSAMYLCASSLPTSGRPLGTQYFGPGTRLLVL.

The V and J genes are TRBV6-1 and TRBJ1-1, with D possibly TRBD1 on 6 matching bases. Germline V gene data show CDR1 as MNHNS and CDR2 as SASEGT. Trimming stripped 1 base from V and 6 bases from J, with 12 bases between. The CDR3 contains 14 residues. CDR3 bases: TGTGCCAGCAGTGAAGTCCCTCGGACAGCTGAAGCTTTCTTT. Protein: CASSEVPRTAEAFF.

The chain carries TRBV29-1 and TRBJ2-5; 8 bases agree with TRBD2. The CDR3 length is 16 residues. The junction had 10 bases not matched to a gene; V was cut back by 1 base and J by 3 bases. Per the germline V gene, CDR1 is SQVTM and CDR2 is ANQGSEA. The CDR3 DNA sequence: TGCAGCGTTGAAGGCCATGACGGGAGGGAGAAAGAGACCCAGTACTTC. Translating gives CSVEGHDGREKETQYF.

This chain connects TRBV27 to TRBJ1-5; D is uncertain. Trimming cost V 2 bases and J 7 bases, with 9 bases left between them. This CDR3 has 13 amino acids. Germline assignment: CDR1 MNHEY and CDR2 SMNVEV (reference sequence). In DNA form, the CDR3 reads TGTGCCAGCAGTTTAGACCCTAGGCAGCCCCAGCATTTT. This translates into CASSLDPRQPQHF.

This clone was recorded once. The V and J genes are TRBV7-2 and TRBJ1-2; TRBD1 agrees at 7 bases. V was clipped by 1 base and J by 8 bases; unmatched bases: 10. Germline V gene lookup returns CDR1 SGHTA and CDR2 FQGNSA. The CDR3 has 15 residues. The CDR3 sequence is CASSLGGQVVEGYTF. In DNA form, the CDR3 reads TGTGCCAGCAGCTTAGGAGGACAGGTCGTCGAGGGCTACACCTTC. The variable domain in full, with the rest retrieved from reference TRBV7-2 and TRBJ1-2, is GAGVSQSPSNKVTEKGKDVELRCDPISGHTALYWYRQSLGQGLEFLIYFQGNSAPDKSGLPSDRFSAERTGGSVSTLTIQRTQQEDSAVYLCASSLGGQVVEGYTFGSGTRLTVV.

The CDR3, as DNA: TGTGCCAGCAGCCCATTGACTAGCAGAGGTGAGCAGTTCTTC. Protein product: CASSPLTSRGEQFF. The gene calls are TRBV7-9 and TRBJ2-1; 7 bases are shared with TRBD2. Trimming removed 5 bases from V and 9 bases from J; junction bases left unmatched: 10. CDR1 is SEHNR, CDR2 FQNEAQ, per germline (reference sequence). CDR3 length: 14 amino acids.

This chain connects TRBV30 to TRBJ1-3, with D possibly TRBD1 on 5 matching bases. Trimming took 2 bases from V and 0 from J, leaving 14 bases between them. This CDR3 has 16 amino acids. Germline CDR1 is GTSNPN and CDR2 is SVGIG (reference sequence). The CDR3: CAWSQPRGLSGNTIYF. The CDR3 DNA follows: TGTGCCTGGAGTCAACCCCGGGGACTCTCTGGAAACACCATATATTTT.

This sequence joins TRBV6-1 and TRBJ2-7; TRBD2 might be the D (6 bases). V was clipped by 2 bases and J by 0 bases, with 8 bases between them. This CDR3 region has 14 residues. Germline values: CDR1 MNHNS, CDR2 SASEGT. CDR3 in amino acids: CASSEPGSSYEQYF. Written as DNA, the CDR3 is TGTGCCAGCAGTGAACCCGGGAGCTCCTACGAGCAGTACTTC.

The chain joins TRBV28 to TRBJ2-5, with TRBD2 identical over 11 bases. Germline lookup yields CDR1 MDHEN and CDR2 SYDVKM. The junction had 4 bases not matched to a gene; V was cut back by 5 bases and J by 5 bases. CDR3 length: 14 amino acids. CDR3 in amino acids: CASSPSSGGETQYF. The CDR3 DNA follows: TGTGCCAGCAGTCCGTCTAGCGGGGGGGAGACCCAGTACTTC.

The V and J genes are TRBV4-3 and TRBJ1-1, with D unclear. The germline V gene encodes CDR1 LGHNA and CDR2 YSLEER. V gave up 1 base and J gave up 4 bases, with 7 bases separating them. This CDR3 spans 13 amino acids. Here the CDR3 reads CASSQVVATEAFF. In DNA, the CDR3 is TGCGCCAGCAGCCAAGTTGTGGCCACTGAAGCTTTCTTT.

This chain uses TRBV11-3 with TRBJ1-6, with TRBD1 matching over 9 bases. Per the germline V gene, CDR1 is SGHNT and CDR2 is YENEEA. After removal of 3 bases from V and 7 bases from J, the junction contained 4 bases not matched to a gene. The CDR3 has 15 amino acids. In DNA form, the CDR3 reads TGTGCCAGCAGCTTTCAACAGGGGGCAAATTCACCCCTCCACTTT. Translated, it gives CASSFQQGANSPLHF.

The chain has TRBV18 and TRBJ2-1; 10 positions agree with TRBD2. CDR1 is KGHSH and CDR2 is LQKENI in the germline V gene. V dropped 3 bases and J dropped 1; count of bases not matched to a gene: 6. CDR3 size: 17 residues. The CDR3 sequence: CASSPRSGRGSYNEQFF. The CDR3 DNA sequence: TGTGCCAGCTCACCCCGGAGCGGGAGGGGATCCTACAATGAGCAGTTCTTC.